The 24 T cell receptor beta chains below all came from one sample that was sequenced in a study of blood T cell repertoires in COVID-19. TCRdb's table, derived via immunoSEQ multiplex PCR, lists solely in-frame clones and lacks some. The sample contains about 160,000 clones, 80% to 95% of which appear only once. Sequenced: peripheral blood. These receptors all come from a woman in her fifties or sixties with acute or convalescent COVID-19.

CDR3: CASSLAPVTSGVPDTQYF. CDR3 sequence (DNA): TGTGCCAGCAGCTTGGCGCCGGTAACTAGCGGTGTACCAGATACGCAGTATTTT. This sequence joins TRBV5-8 and TRBJ2-3; TRBD2 agrees at 8 bases. Germline-derived CDR1 and CDR2 are SGHTS and YDEGEE. The CDR3 totals 18 residues. The V segment lost 0 bases and the J segment 4 bases; nucleotides outside the gene matches: 13.

The CDR3 here is CASSQEFVPGKVWGYGYTF. The CDR3 DNA follows: TGTGCCAGCAGCCAAGAGTTTGTCCCAGGGAAAGTTTGGGGCTATGGCTACACCTTC. The gene calls are TRBV14 and TRBJ1-2; D may be TRBD1 (5 bases). Germline V gene lookup returns CDR1 SGHDN and CDR2 FVKESK. Trimming took off 0 bases at V and 4 bases at J, with 24 bases between the two ends. The CDR3 sequence is 19 residues long.

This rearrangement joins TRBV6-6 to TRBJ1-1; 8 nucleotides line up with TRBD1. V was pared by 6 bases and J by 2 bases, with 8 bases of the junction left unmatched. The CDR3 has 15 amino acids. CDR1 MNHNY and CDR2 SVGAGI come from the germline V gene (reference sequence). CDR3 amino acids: CASSASTGANTEAFF. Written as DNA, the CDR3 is TGTGCCAGCAGCGCTTCGACAGGGGCTAACACTGAAGCTTTCTTT.

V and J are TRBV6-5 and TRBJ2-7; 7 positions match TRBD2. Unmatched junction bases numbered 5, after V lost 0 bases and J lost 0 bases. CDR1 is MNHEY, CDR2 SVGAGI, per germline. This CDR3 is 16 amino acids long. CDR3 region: CASSYSAGTTSYEQYF. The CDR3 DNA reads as TGTGCCAGCAGTTACTCGGCCGGGACTACCTCCTACGAGCAGTACTTC.

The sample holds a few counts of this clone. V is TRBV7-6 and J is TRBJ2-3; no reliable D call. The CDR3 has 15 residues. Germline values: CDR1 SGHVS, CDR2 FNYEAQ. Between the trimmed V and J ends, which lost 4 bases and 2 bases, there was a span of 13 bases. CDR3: CASSSGGSITDTQYF. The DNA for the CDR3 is TGTGCCAGCAGCTCCGGCGGATCTATCACAGATACGCAGTATTTT.

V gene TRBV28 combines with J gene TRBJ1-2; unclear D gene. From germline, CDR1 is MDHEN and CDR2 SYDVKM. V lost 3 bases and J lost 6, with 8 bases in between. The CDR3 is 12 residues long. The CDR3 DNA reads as TGTGCCAGCAGTTTTCTAACCGATGGCTACACCTTC. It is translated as CASSFLTDGYTF.

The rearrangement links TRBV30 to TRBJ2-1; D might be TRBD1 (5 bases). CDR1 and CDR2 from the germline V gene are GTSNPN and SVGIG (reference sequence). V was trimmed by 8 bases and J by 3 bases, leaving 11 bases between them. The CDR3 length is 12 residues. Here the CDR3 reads CASAGLYNEQFF. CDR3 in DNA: TGTGCCAGTGCAGGGCTCTACAATGAGCAGTTCTTC.

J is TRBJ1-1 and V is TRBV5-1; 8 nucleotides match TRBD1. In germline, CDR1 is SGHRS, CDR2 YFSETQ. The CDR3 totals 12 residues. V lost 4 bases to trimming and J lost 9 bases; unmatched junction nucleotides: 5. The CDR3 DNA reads TGCGCCAGCAGCGCCGGACAGGGAAAAGCTTTCTTT. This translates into CASSAGQGKAFF. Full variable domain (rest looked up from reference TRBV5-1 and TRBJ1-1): KAGVTQTPRYLIKTRGQQVTLSCSPISGHRSVSWYQQTPGQGLQFLFEYFSETQRNKGNFPGRFSGRQFSNSRSEMNVSTLELGDSALYLCASSAGQGKAFFGQGTRLTVV.

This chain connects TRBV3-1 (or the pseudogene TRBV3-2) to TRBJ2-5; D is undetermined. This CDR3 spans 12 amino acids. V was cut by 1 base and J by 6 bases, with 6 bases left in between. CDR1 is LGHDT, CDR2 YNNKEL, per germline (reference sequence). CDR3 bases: TGTGCCAGCAGCCAAGTGGGCCAGACCCAGTACTTC. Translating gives CASSQVGQTQYF.

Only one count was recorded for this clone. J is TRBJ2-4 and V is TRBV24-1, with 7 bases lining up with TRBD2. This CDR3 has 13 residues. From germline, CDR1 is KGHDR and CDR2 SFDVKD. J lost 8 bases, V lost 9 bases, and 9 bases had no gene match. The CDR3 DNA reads TGTGCCACCTCTCAGGGAGGGCGAGACATTCAGTACTTC. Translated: CATSQGGRDIQYF.

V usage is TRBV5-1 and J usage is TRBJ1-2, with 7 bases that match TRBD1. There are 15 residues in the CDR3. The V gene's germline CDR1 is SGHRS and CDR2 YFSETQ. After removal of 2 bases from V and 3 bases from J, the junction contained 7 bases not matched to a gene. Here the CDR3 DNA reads TGCGCCAGCAGCTTCCGACAGGGTGGAGACTATGGCTACACCTTC. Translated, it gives CASSFRQGGDYGYTF.

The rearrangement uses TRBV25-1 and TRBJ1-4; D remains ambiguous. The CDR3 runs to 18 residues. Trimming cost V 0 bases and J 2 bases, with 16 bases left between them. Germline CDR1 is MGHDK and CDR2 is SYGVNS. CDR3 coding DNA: TGTGCCAGCAGTGAATATTTCGAAACCGGTGCGACTAATGAAAAACTGTTTTTT. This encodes CASSEYFETGATNEKLFF. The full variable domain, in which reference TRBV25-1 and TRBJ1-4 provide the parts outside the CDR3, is EADIYQTPRYLVIGTGKKITLECSQTMGHDKMYWYQQDPGMELHLIHYSYGVNSTEKGDLSSESTVSRIRTEHFPLTLESARPSHTSQYLCASSEYFETGATNEKLFFGSGTQLSVL.

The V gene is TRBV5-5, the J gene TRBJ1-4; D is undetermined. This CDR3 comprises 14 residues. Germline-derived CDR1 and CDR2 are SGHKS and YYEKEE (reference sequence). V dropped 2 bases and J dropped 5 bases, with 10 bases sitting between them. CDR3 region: CASSFGLWNEKLFF. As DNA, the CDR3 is TGTGCCAGCAGCTTTGGACTCTGGAATGAAAAACTGTTTTTT.

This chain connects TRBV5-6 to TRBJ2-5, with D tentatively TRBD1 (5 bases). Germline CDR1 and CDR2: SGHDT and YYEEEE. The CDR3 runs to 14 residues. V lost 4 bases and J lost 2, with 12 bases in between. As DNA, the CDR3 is TGTGCCAGCAGCCCGGACCGACAGCAAGAGACCCAGTACTTC. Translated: CASSPDRQQETQYF.

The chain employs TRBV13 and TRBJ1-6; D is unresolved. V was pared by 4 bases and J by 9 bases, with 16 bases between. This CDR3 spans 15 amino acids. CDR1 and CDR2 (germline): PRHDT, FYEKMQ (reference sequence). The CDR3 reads CASSSPLQPGSPLHF. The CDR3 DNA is TGTGCCAGCAGCTCGCCACTCCAGCCAGGTTCACCCCTCCACTTT.

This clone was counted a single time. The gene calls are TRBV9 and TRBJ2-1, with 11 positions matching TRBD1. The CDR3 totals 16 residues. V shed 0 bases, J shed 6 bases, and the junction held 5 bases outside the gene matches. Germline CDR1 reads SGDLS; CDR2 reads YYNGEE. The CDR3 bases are TGTGCCAGCAGCGTAGAGGGACAGGGGGTAATCAATGAGCAGTTCTTC. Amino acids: CASSVEGQGVINEQFF.

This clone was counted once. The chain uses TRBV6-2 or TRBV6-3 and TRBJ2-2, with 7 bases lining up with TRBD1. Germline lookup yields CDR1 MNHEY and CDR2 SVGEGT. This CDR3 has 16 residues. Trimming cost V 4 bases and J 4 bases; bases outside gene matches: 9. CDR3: CASSSETGMTTGELFF. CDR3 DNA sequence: TGTGCCAGCAGTTCTGAGACAGGGATGACCACCGGGGAGCTGTTTTTT.

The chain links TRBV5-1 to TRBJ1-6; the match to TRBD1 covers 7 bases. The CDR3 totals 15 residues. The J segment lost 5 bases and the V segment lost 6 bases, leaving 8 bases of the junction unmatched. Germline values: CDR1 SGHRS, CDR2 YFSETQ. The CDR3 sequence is CASTVLGTDNSPLHF. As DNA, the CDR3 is TGCGCCAGCACCGTATTGGGGACAGATAATTCACCCCTCCACTTT. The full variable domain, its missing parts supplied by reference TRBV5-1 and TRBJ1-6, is KAGVTQTPRYLIKTRGQQVTLSCSPISGHRSVSWYQQTPGQGLQFLFEYFSETQRNKGNFPGRFSGRQFSNSRSEMNVSTLELGDSALYLCASTVLGTDNSPLHFGNGTRLTVT.

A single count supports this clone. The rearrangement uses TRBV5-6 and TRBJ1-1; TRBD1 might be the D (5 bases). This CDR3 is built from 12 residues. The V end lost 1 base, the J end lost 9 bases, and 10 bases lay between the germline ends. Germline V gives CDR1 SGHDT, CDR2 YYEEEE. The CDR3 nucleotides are TGTGCCAGCAGCTTGAGGGCAGGGAAAGCTTTCTTT. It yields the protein CASSLRAGKAFF.

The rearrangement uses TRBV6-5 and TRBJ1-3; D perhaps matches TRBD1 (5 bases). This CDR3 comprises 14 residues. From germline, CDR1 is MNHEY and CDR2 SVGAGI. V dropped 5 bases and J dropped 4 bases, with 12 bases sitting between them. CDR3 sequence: CASSPWTTGNTIYF. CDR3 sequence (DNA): TGTGCCAGCAGTCCGTGGACAACGGGAAACACCATATATTTT.

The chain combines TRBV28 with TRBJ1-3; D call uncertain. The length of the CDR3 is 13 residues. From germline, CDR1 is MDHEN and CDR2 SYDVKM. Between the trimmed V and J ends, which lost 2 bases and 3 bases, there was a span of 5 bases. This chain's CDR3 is CASSLRSGNTIYF. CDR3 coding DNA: TGTGCCAGCAGTTTAAGGAGTGGAAACACCATATATTTT.

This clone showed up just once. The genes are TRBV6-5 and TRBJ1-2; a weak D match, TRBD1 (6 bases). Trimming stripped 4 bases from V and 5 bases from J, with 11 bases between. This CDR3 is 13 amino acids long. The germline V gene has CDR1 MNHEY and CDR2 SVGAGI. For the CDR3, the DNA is TGTGCCAGCAGTTCCTCCGGACAGTATGGCTACACCTTC. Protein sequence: CASSSSGQYGYTF.

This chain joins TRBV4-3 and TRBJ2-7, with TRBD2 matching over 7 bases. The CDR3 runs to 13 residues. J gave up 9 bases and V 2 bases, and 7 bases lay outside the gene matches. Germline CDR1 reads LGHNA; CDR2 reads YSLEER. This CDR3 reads CASSQQAGEGQYF. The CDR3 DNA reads TGCGCCAGCAGCCAACAGGCGGGGGAGGGGCAGTACTTC.

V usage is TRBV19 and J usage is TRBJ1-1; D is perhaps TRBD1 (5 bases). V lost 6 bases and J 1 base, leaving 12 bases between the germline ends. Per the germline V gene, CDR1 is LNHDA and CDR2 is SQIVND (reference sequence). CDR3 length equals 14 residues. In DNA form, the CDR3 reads TGTGCCAGTAGCGTCCTCCAGGGGAACACTGAAGCTTTCTTT. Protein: CASSVLQGNTEAFF.